This TCR beta chain appears in the sequencing data of a study of T cell responses to AZD1222 COVID-19 vaccine listed by TCRdb under 2021. In the study overall: AZD1222 recipients given second doses at about 4 weeks or at about 12 weeks were pooled, since spike-specific TCR depth and breadth were not found to differ between the two schedules. TCR sequencing covered about 230 trial participants: about 210 given two doses of AZD1222 and 26 given two doses of MenACWY control vaccine. Trial participants were enrolled by age into 18-55, 56-69 and 70-plus year subgroups, with roughly 160, 29 and 62 TCR-sequenced participants respectively.

The CDR1 and CDR2 encoded by the germline V gene are SNHLY and FYNNEI. The germline ends are 12 bases apart after V is trimmed by 6 bases and J by 4 bases. The CDR3 spans 14 residues, from the cysteine through the phenylalanine. This entry keeps only the CDR3 DNA: 42 bases, framed from base 1. This sample's time point label indicates: baseline before first vaccination. The vaccinee samples were drawn from two UK trials, COV001 and COV002, one of which was a single-blind randomized controlled phase 2/3 trial testing AZD1222 (ChAdOx1 nCoV-19) in healthy adults. For TCRbeta chain sequencing, PBMC samples were collected from trial participants at day 0 and at day 28 after the second dose. The CDR3 regions of human TCRbeta chains were subjected to immunosequencing. In the original analysis: Repertoire TCRs were matched against a reference library of SARS-CoV-2-specific TCRs generated with the MIRA antigen-specificity platform. Breadth was defined as the fraction of unique TCRs that were SARS-CoV-2-associated, and depth was defined as the fraction of total T cells that were SARS-CoV-2-associated. Each spike-specific TCR was assigned to its reactive spike region and to a CD4 or CD8 class using the MIRA data. Log10-transformed breadth and depth values were compared by one-way ANOVA with Sidak's multiple comparisons tests. TCRdb took over this immuneACCESS table, retaining in-frame rearrangements with V and J assigned. Such tables are incomplete; in checked studies, under half of the missing clones stem from an unresolved V gene, and the remainder is unexplained. V, J and clone size reflect that table, while D and trimming were determined from the DNA. The sample profile shows about 100,000 clones; 88% of them were found once. About 2.8% of the sample is taken by the ten largest.

On the study overall, not on this receptor specifically: Because no day 14 peak-response samples were available, repertoires were characterized only after the peak T cell response. CD4 TCRs associated with the vaccine covered the entire spike protein, and the dominant responses were in regions 160-218 and 743-854. After two AZD1222 doses, both the breadth and the depth of spike-specific TCRs were significantly higher than at day 0 and than in MenACWY recipients. Only five to seven AZD1222 recipients were SARS-CoV-2 seropositive at baseline, limiting conclusions about previously exposed vaccinees. Reportedly, close to half of the unique spike-specific TCRs recognized epitopes lying outside the regions that are mutated in the B.1.351 and B.1.1.7 variants. Most participants were white British and females outnumbered males, and the authors suggested that clonal diversity may have been underestimated. In the small 56-69-year group, the increase in depth fell short of significance, most likely because of low power.

In the case of this clone: Its specific antigen is unknown. No base-level quality is on record; no much larger clone is a single base apart.

Sample: peripheral blood, taken on day 0 of AZD1222 vaccination. This chain joins TRBV2 to TRBJ1-4; the D gene lacks a confident call. This TCR derives from an adult in good health. The nucleotide sequence is TGTGCCAGCAGCATGAGGAGATATAATGAAAAACTGTTTTTT. The translation is CASSMRRYNEKLFF.